Here is one TCR beta chain with its context. Its antigen remains unknown. TCRdb keeps only in-frame clones here, not all; method: immunoSEQ multiplex PCR. Among 200,000 or so clones, about 94% were seen once, and the ten largest hold roughly 9.2%. There are 15 residues in the CDR3. J was trimmed by 7 bases and V by 7 bases; bases with no gene match: 10. Germline values: CDR1 SGHTS, CDR2 YDEGEE. This sample was included in a study of T cell responses to AZD1222 COVID-19 vaccine. Study conclusions and caveats: Donor demographics were predominantly white British with a female majority; clonal diversity may be underestimated. Sampled repertoires all dated from after the peak T cell response. Just six AZD1222 recipients were seropositive at baseline.

The sequence was obtained from an adult in good health. The J gene is TRBJ1-6, the V gene TRBV5-8; 8 nucleotides agree with TRBD1. This sample comprised peripheral blood, obtained on day 0 of AZD1222 vaccination. CDR3 DNA sequence: TGTGCCAGCTGTGGTTTCGGACAGGGAAATTCACCCCTCCACTTT. As protein: CASCGFGQGNSPLHF.